This T cell receptor beta chain emerged from a study of neoadjuvant anti-PD-1 for oral cavity cancer. Looking at the study overall: Patients without progression got a fourth dose around day 43. Study results and limitations: TCR analyses covered only a few patients per response group.

These oral cavity squamous cell carcinomas were HPV-negative and locally advanced. Blood cells were analyzed directly, without culture or expansion. Profiled with immunoSEQ multiplex PCR; TCRdb holds only in-frame clones, not every one. In the table there are tens of thousands of clones, about four fifths of which are singletons. Per the germline V gene, CDR1 is SEHNR and CDR2 is FQNEAQ (reference sequence). V was cut by 0 bases and J by 0 bases, with 12 bases left in between. This CDR3 has 17 amino acids. Concerning this clone: The antigen is undetermined.

This rearrangement joins TRBV7-9 to TRBJ1-3; D possibly corresponds to TRBD1 (6 bases). This clonotype originated in a person between 40 and 85 years old with oral cavity squamous cell carcinoma. Sequences were derived from PBMCs, sampled before nivolumab (anti-PD-1) treatment. The CDR3 is CASSLASGQFSGNTIYF. The CDR3 region has the DNA TGTGCCAGCAGCTTAGCGTCGGGACAATTCTCTGGAAACACCATATATTTT.